The present T cell receptor beta chain was sequenced within a study of identical twins. General observations from the study: Among monozygotic twins, out-of-frame TCR alpha sharing exceeded what models predicted. Cross-sectional statistics, not tracking of the same donors, supported the conclusions. Low generation probability was overrepresented in out-of-frame alpha sequences shared by twins. The study found weaker excess twin sharing in beta out-of-frame sequences.

One entry per CDR3 protein, called by TCRdb with MiXCR from the 5' RACE reads. The repertoire holds approximately 1.8 million distinct CDR3 sequences, with less than 40% as singletons. Of note for this clonotype: What it binds is unknown.

Germline-derived CDR1 and CDR2 are LGHDT and YNNKEL (reference sequence). The CDR3 has 18 residues. V shed 0 bases and J shed 0 bases, with 15 bases lying between them. The sequence was obtained from a newborn girl in good health. The sequencing sample was made of cord blood. The chain links TRBV3-1 to TRBJ2-1; D is unclear. CDR3: CASSQDGVALSSYNEQFF. DNA for the CDR3: TGTGCCAGCAGCCAAGATGGGGTAGCTCTCAGCTCCTACAATGAGCAGTTCTTC.